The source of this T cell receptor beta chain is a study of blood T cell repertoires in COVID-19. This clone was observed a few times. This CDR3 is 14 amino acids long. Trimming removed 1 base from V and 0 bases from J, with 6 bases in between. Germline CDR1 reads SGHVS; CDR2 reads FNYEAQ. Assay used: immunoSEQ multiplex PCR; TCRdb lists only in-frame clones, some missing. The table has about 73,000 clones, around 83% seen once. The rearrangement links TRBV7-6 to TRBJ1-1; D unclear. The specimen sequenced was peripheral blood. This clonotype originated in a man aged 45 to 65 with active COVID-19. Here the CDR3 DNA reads TGTGCCAGCAGCTTAGGTAGATTGAACACTGAAGCTTTCTTT. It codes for CASSLGRLNTEAFF. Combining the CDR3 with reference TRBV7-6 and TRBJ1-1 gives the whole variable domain GAGVSQSPRYKVTKRGQDVALRCDPISGHVSLYWYRQALGQGPEFLTYFNYEAQQDKSGLPNDRFSAERPEGSISTLTIQRTEQRDSAMYRCASSLGRLNTEAFFGQGTRLTVV.